The 9 T cell receptor beta chains below were found in one sample sequenced in a study of cytomegalovirus exposure and HLA in healthy donors (dated 2017 in TCRdb). The library was prepared using the immunoSEQ multiplex PCR assay. A mixture of 60 forward primers for TCR Vbeta segments and 13 reverse primers for TCR Jbeta segments was used in the multiplex PCR. TCRdb limited this immuneACCESS table to in-frame rearrangements with V and J called. A share of clones is missing; checked studies link under half to unresolved V genes, and the rest is unexplained. The sample records tens of thousands of clones, 60% to 85% of which are singletons. The ten largest clones represent less than 4.5% of the sample. Sequencing was performed on PBMCs. The receptors come from a man aged 35-49 years in good health and CMV-seronegative.

The genes are TRBV4-1 and TRBJ2-1; D perhaps matches TRBD2 (5 bases). This CDR3 is built from 16 residues. Germline CDR1 is MGHRA and CDR2 is YSYEKL. The germline V and J ends were trimmed by 0 bases and 6 bases, with 15 bases remaining between them. The CDR3 loop reads CASSQDVGPRGNEQFF. CDR3 bases: TGCGCCAGCAGCCAAGATGTCGGCCCCCGGGGCAATGAGCAGTTCTTC.

The rearrangement uses TRBV2 and TRBJ2-7; maybe TRBD2 (5 bases). From germline, CDR1 is SNHLY and CDR2 FYNNEI. The CDR3 spans 14 residues. Trimming removed 4 bases at V and 3 bases at J, with 13 bases between. CDR3 region: CASSGLARFYEQYF. The CDR3 coding sequence is TGTGCCAGCAGTGGTCTAGCCCGGTTCTACGAGCAGTACTTC.

The chain employs TRBV18 and TRBJ1-1; D possibly corresponds to TRBD1 (5 bases). The CDR3 runs 18 residues. The V end was cut by 2 bases, the J end by 3 bases, with 22 bases between. The V gene's germline CDR1 is KGHSH and CDR2 LQKENI. The CDR3, as DNA: TGTGCCAGCTCACCATCCACCCGATCCAGGGTGAATGACACTGAAGCTTTCTTT. Its translation is CASSPSTRSRVNDTEAFF.

Details on this clone: At one end, the junction sequence differs from germline, possibly due to a read error. The rearrangement uses TRBV28 and TRBJ1-5, with TRBD1 matching 7 bases. Germline assignment: CDR1 MDHEN and CDR2 SYDVKM. This CDR3 comprises 11 residues. Written as DNA, the CDR3 is TGTGCCAGCAGGGAATCGGACAGGAGGGTTTTT. As protein: CASRESDRRVF.

This clone has more than one count but fewer than ten. The chain uses TRBV10-3 and TRBJ1-5; D remains ambiguous. The CDR3 consists of 12 residues. In germline, CDR1 is ENHRY, CDR2 SYGVKD. The ends were cut back, 6 bases at V and 5 bases at J, with 8 bases in the middle. Here the CDR3 DNA reads TGTGCCATCAGGAGTCGGGATCAGCCCCAGCATTTT. Encoded protein: CAIRSRDQPQHF.

This chain connects TRBV4-1 to TRBJ2-3; D is unresolved. Germline values: CDR1 MGHRA, CDR2 YSYEKL. The CDR3 has 15 amino acids. V was clipped by 0 bases and J by 4 bases, with 11 bases between them. CDR3 sequence (DNA): TGCGCCAGCAGCCAAGAGGGCATGGGCCCAGATACGCAGTATTTT. Encoded protein: CASSQEGMGPDTQYF.

This chain connects TRBV28 to TRBJ2-3; 12 bases align to TRBD2. Germline assignment: CDR1 MDHEN and CDR2 SYDVKM. The CDR3 contains 15 residues. V dropped 5 bases and J dropped 4; count of bases not matched to a gene: 4. Here the CDR3 reads CASSLLAGGSDTQYF. In nucleotides, the CDR3 is TGTGCCAGCAGTCTACTAGCGGGAGGTTCAGATACGCAGTATTTT. Based on the CDR3 plus reference TRBV28 and TRBJ2-3, the full variable domain is DVKVTQSSRYLVKRTGEKVFLECVQDMDHENMFWYRQDPGLGLRLIYFSYDVKMKEKGDIPEGYSVSREKKERFSLILESASTNQTSMYLCASSLLAGGSDTQYFGPGTRLTVL.

This clone was detected once. The chain recombines TRBV30 with TRBJ2-7; 7 nucleotides line up with TRBD2. This CDR3 comprises 11 residues. V gave up 3 bases and J gave up 10 bases; unmatched junction bases: 6. Germline CDR1 and CDR2: GTSNPN and SVGIG (reference sequence). CDR3 DNA sequence: TGTGCCTGGAGCGCGGGGGACCGTCAGTACTTC. As protein: CAWSAGDRQYF.

The chain carries TRBV28 and TRBJ1-1; unclear D gene. Germline CDR1 and CDR2: MDHEN and SYDVKM. The CDR3 covers 14 residues. With 2 bases removed from V and 0 bases from J, the gap between germline ends came to 7 bases. CDR3 protein: CASSLVSLNTEAFF. CDR3 sequence (DNA): TGTGCCAGCAGTTTAGTATCGTTGAACACTGAAGCTTTCTTT.